This T cell receptor (beta chain) was captured in a study of identical twins. There are a few counts of this clonotype. Its antigen is undetermined. The junction had 14 bases not matched to a gene; V was cut back by 0 bases and J by 0 bases. Germline CDR1 SGHRS, CDR2 YFSETQ. This CDR3 has 19 amino acids. Template switching added a universal primer binding site, and final cDNA carried unique molecular identifiers. TCRdb called the 5' RACE reads again in MiXCR, with one record for every CDR3 protein. In the table there are hundreds of thousands of distinct CDR3 sequences, roughly an eighth of which are singletons. Whole-study results and caveats: Among monozygotic twins, out-of-frame TCR alpha sharing exceeded what models predicted. The degree of excess twin sharing was weaker in beta out-of-frame sequences.

The same data also went into a second study, on yellow fever vaccine responses in identical twins. That paper adds: Among the twins, the vaccine T cell response reportedly seemed partly convergent and partly personalized.

The rearrangement uses TRBV5-1 and TRBJ2-7; 8 bases align to TRBD1. Sequences were obtained from PBMCs. The clonotype originates from a woman between 18 and 29 years old in good health. In DNA form, the CDR3 reads TGCGCCAGCAGCTTGGAGTGTGGGCAGGGGGCACTCCGCTCCTACGAGCAGTACGTC. Protein sequence: CASSLECGQGALRSYEQYV.